This TCR beta chain comes out of a study of T cell responses to AZD1222 COVID-19 vaccine. Study overall: Both about-4-week and about-12-week second-dose recipients were combined. Findings and limits, study-wide: No repertoire was sampled before or during the peak T cell response, only after it. Clonal diversity was possibly underestimated, and the donors were mostly white British, with more females.

TCRdb keeps only in-frame clones here, not all; method: immunoSEQ multiplex PCR. This table holds roughly 100,000 clones, around 83% found once. Points on this clone: Its antigen remains unidentified.

V lost 2 bases, J lost 5 bases, and 5 bases stayed unmatched. CDR3 length: 16 amino acids. Per germline, CDR1 LGHNA and CDR2 YSLEER. This chain links TRBV4-3 with TRBJ2-1; TRBD2 agrees at 11 bases. Sequencing was performed on peripheral blood, taken on day 0 of AZD1222 vaccination. This TCR was recovered from an adult in good health. DNA for the CDR3: TGCGCCAGCAGCCAACTGACTAGCGGGATTCACAATGAGCAGTTCTTC. This translates into CASSQLTSGIHNEQFF.